This TCR beta chain was retrieved from a study of molecular identifiers for immune sequencing clone quantification. Across the study: In replicates, the authors split RNA from around 20,000 or 100,000 naive CD8 cells five ways and sequenced four. General observations from the study: Among effectors, clones above 20 RNA copies held over 97% of molecules; among naive cells, under 1%. Highly expanded clones may be undercounted when identical TCR molecules share barcodes.

The V gene's germline CDR1 is SGDLS and CDR2 YYNGEE. This CDR3 is 14 amino acids long. V gave up 0 bases and J gave up 2 bases, with 7 bases separating them. Naive CD8 T cells were sorted, and the gate applied was CD8+CD4-CCR7+CD45RA+. This clonotype came up many times. Its cognate antigen is unknown. TCRdb processed the PCR reads anew with MiXCR; each CDR3 protein has one entry. This table has some 320,000 distinct CDR3 sequences, roughly a quarter appearing once. This sequence was found in a human donor in good health. Some libraries in this study had Jurkat cell RNA spiked in. This chain joins TRBV9 and TRBJ2-3; D possibly uses TRBD1 or TRBD2 (5 bases each). Sequencing was done on a sample of naive CD8+ T cells from blood, with Jurkat cell RNA spiked in. Regarding subset: FACS-sorted CD8+CD4-CCR7+CD45RA+ naive T cells. The CDR3 is CASSVDGATDTQYF. Here the CDR3 DNA reads TGTGCCAGCAGCGTAGACGGGGCCACAGATACGCAGTATTTT.